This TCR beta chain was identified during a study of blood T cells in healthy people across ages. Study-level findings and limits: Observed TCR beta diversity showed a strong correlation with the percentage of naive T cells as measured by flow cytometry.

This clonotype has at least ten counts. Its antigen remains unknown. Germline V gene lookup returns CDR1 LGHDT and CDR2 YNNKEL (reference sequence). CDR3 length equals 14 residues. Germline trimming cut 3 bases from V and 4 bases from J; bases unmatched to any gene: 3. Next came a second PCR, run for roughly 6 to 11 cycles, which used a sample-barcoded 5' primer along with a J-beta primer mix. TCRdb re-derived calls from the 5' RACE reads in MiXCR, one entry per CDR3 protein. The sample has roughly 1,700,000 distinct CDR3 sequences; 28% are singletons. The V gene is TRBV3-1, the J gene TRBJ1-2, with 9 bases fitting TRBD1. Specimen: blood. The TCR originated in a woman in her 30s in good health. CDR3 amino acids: CASSHRDRAYGYTF. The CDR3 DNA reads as TGTGCCAGCAGCCATCGGGACAGGGCCTATGGCTACACCTTC.